This entry is about one TCR beta chain. This clone's antigen is unknown. Base-call qualities are not available, and no considerably larger clone is one nucleotide away. The data originate from a study of T cell clones after liver transplantation (dated by TCRdb to the late 2010s). Describing the broader study: Samples were obtained from ITN030ST, a randomized trial in which withdrawal of immunosuppression was attempted within 2 years of liver transplantation. Donor-reactive T cell clones were identified by TCRbeta sequencing after a pre-transplant mixed lymphocyte reaction and then tracked in post-transplant blood. As an antigen-independent comparator for the donor-reactive sequences, third party-reactive TCRbeta sequences from pre-transplant MLRs were identified as well. Of the eight recipients, a few were HCV-positive, while the remaining recipients had been transplanted for non-autoimmune, non-viral indications. Until randomization at 12-24 months post-transplant, subjects were given standard immunosuppression, with no induction therapy. Tolerance was defined as complete immunosuppression withdrawal for at least one year with no rise in liver enzymes beyond twice the upper limit of normal. Blood samples were taken pre-transplant, pre-randomization before withdrawal, and post-randomization after full withdrawal or failed withdrawal. Of the 8 liver transplant recipients making up the studied cohort, 3 were classified as tolerant and 5 as non-tolerant. General study outcomes and caveats: In a couple of subjects, low numbers of available donor cells limited the measurable donor-reactive repertoire. After accounting for repertoire turnover, donor-reactive detection was significantly reduced in 7 of 8 subjects for CD4 and 8 of 8 for CD8. Since no allograft tissue specimens were available, donor-reactive T cells may have migrated into the graft instead of being deleted. The conclusions were considered preliminary, being limited by small, heterogeneous patient numbers and non-standardized post-transplant time points. In 5 of 8 subjects, circulating donor-reactive CD4 TCRbeta sequences decreased significantly after transplant, regardless of tolerance or HCV status. The decline in donor-reactive sequences exceeded the decline in third party-reactive sequences, suggesting partial antigen-specific deletion that was unrelated to withdrawal success.

High-throughput TCRbeta CDR3 sequencing of frozen genomic DNA was performed by immunoSEQ, with PCR amplification, mapping, bias correction and internal controls included. The paper's data handling went like this. Productive rearrangements were kept, and unique TCRbeta sequences were defined by CDR3 nucleotide sequence plus V and J gene. Donor-reactive sequences required at least 5-fold expansion in CFSE-low cells versus unstimulated pre-transplant cells and at least 0.01% frequency. To ensure at least 90% detection power, minimum frequency thresholds were set for each subject based on that subject's lowest-template unstimulated sample. Repertoire turnover was measured by Jensen-Shannon divergence between the top 1000 TCRbeta sequences post- and pre-transplant. Changes in detection of donor-reactive sequences were assessed with two-sided Fisher's exact tests. The table comes from immuneACCESS by way of TCRdb, which keeps in-frame sequences with V and J called. Part of the clones is missing from these tables; in studies checked, under half for an unresolved V gene and the rest for unknown reasons. V, J and clone size are those of that table, while D and trimming were read from the DNA. The sample table shows fewer than 45,000 clones, and about 86% are seen once. The ten largest clones take up more than 2% of the sample.

Thawed unstimulated PBMCs were stained for CD3, CD4 and CD8 and FACS-sorted into CD3+CD4+ and CD3+CD8+ populations. Each of the 8 studied subjects was randomized to immunosuppression withdrawal. The Qiagen DNeasy Blood and Tissue Kit was used to isolate genomic DNA. The CDR3 numbers 14 residues from cysteine through phenylalanine. Just CDR3 DNA is preserved here, 42 bases in frame from base 1. Here V drops 1 base and J drops 5 bases, and the junction holds 3 bases not matched to any gene. Sequences MNHNS (CDR1) and SASEGT (CDR2) are obtained from the germline V gene. Sequenced here: CD4+ T cells from blood, sampled 24 months after liver transplant. Rearrangement joined TRBV6-1 to TRBJ1-1; 8 bases in the middle match TRBD1. The receptor comes from a human patient who received a liver transplant. After a transplant, some T cells may have been passed on by the graft donor. This receptor carries the CDR3 CASSEDRGRTEAFF. In nucleotide form, the sequence is TGTGCCAGCAGTGAAGACAGGGGGAGGACTGAAGCTTTCTTT.